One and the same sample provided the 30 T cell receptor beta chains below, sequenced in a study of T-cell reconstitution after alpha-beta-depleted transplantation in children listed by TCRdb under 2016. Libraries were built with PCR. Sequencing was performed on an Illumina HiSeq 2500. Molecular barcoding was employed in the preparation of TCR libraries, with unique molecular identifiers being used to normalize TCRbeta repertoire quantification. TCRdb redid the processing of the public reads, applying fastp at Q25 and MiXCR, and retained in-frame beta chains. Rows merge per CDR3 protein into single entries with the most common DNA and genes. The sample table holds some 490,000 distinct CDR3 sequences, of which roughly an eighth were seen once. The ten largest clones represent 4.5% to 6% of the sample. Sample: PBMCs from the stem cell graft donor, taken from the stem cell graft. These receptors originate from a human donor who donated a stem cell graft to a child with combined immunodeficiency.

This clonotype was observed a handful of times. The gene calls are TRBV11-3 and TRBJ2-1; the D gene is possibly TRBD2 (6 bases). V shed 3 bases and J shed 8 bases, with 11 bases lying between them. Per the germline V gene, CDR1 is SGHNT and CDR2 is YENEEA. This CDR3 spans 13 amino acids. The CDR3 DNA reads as TGTGCCAGCAGCTTTCTAGCGACCCATGAGCAGTTCTTC. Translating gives CASSFLATHEQFF.

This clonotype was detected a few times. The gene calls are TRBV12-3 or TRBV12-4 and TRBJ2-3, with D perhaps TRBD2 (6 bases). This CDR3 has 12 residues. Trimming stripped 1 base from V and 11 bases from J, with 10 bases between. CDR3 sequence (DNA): TGTGCCAGCAGTTTAGGGGACTCACAGCAGTATTTT. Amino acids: CASSLGDSQQYF.

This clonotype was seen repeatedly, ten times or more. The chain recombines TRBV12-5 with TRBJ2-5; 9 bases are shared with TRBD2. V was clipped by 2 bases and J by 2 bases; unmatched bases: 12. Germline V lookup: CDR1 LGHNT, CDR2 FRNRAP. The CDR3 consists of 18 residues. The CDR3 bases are TGTGCTAGTGGTTTGCCCAGACTAGCGGAAAGTTTGCAAGAGACCCAGTACTTC. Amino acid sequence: CASGLPRLAESLQETQYF.

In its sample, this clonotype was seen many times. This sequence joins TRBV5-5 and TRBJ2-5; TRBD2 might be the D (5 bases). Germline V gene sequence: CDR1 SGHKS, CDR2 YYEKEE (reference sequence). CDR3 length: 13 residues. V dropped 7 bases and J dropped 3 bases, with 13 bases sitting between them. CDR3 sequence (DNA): TGTGCCAGCGGGGTTCCGGGAAAAGAGACCCAGTACTTC. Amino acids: CASGVPGKETQYF.

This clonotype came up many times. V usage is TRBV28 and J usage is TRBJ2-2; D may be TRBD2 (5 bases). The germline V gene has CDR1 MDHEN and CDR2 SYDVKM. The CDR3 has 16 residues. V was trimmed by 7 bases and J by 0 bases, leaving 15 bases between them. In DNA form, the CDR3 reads TGTGCCAGCAACCCGAGAGGAGGCCCGAACACCGGGGAGCTGTTTTTT. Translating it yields CASNPRGGPNTGELFF.

The CDR3 DNA reads as TGCGCCAGCAGCTTGGGAATAGGGGTTAAGGATGAGCAGTTCTTC. Translated: CASSLGIGVKDEQFF. The rearrangement links TRBV5-1 to TRBJ2-1; the D gene is possibly TRBD1 (5 bases). CDR1 is SGHRS and CDR2 is YFSETQ in the germline V gene. This CDR3 spans 15 amino acids. V was shortened by 0 bases and J by 8 bases, with 15 bases between the two germline ends.

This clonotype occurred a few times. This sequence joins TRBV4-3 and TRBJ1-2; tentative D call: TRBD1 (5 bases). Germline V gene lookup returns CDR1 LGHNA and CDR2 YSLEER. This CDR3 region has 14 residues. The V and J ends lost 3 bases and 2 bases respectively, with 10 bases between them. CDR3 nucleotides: TGCGCCAGCAGCCAGTACCAGGGCAACTATGGCTACACCTTC. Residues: CASSQYQGNYGYTF.

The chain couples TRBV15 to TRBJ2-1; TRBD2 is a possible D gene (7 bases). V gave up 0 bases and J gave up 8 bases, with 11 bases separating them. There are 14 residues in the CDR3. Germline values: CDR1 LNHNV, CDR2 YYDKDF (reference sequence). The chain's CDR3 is CATSREGGADEQFF. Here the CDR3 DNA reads TGTGCCACCAGCAGAGAAGGGGGGGCCGATGAGCAGTTCTTC.

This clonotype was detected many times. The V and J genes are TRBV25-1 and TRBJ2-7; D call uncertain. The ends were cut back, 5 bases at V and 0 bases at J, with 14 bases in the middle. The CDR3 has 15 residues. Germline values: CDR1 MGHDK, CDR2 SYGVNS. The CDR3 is CASSPPGRTSYEQYF. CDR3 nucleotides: TGTGCCAGCAGTCCCCCCGGCCGGACCTCCTACGAGCAGTACTTC.

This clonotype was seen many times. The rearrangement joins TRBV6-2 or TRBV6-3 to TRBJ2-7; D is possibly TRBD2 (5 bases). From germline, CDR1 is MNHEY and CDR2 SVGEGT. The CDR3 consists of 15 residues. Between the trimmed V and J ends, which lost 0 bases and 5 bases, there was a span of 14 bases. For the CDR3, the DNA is TGTGCCAGCAGTTACTCGAAAGGCCTAGCCGACGAGCAGTACTTC. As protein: CASSYSKGLADEQYF.

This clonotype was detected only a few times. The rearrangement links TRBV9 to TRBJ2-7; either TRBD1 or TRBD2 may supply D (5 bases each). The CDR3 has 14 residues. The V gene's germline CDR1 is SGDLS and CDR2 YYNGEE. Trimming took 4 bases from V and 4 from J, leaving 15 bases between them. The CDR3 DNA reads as TGTGCCAGCAGCAAGGAAGGGGAGACGTACGAGCAGTACTTC. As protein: CASSKEGETYEQYF.

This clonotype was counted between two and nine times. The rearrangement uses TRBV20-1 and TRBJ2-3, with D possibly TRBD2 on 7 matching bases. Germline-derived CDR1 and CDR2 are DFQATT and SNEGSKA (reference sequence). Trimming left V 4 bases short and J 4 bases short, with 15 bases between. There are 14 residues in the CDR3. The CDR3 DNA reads TGCAGTGCTAAAACCCTAGGGGGGGCAGATACGCAGTATTTT. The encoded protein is CSAKTLGGADTQYF.

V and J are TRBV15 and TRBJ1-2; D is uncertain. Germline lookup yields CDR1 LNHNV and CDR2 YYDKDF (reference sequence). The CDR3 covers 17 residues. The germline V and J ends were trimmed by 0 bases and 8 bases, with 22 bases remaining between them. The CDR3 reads CATSRDLLDSGLSGYTF. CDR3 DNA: TGTGCCACCAGCAGAGATTTATTGGATTCAGGCCTATCCGGCTACACCTTC.

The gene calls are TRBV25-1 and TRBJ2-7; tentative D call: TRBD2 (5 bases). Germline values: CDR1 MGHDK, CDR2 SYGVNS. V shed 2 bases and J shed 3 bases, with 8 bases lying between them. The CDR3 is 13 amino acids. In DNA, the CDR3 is TGTGCCAGCAGTGAAGCGGGTGACTACGAGCAGTACTTC. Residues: CASSEAGDYEQYF.

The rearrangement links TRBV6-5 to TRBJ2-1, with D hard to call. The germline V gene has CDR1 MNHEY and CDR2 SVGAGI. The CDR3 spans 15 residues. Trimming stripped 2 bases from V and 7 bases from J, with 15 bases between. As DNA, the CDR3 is TGTGCCAGCAGTTACGAGAGAAACCGTCTGAATGAGCAGTTCTTC. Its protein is CASSYERNRLNEQFF.

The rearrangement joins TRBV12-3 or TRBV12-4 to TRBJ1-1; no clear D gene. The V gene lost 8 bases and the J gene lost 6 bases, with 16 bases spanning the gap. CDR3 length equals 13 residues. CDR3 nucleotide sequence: TGTGCCAGCGCCAACGTCCTTAGGGCTGAAGCTTTCTTT. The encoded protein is CASANVLRAEAFF.

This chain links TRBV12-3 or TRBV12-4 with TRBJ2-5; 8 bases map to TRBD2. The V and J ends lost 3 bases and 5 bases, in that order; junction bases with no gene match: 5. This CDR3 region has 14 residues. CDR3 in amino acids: CASSFTGGVETQYF. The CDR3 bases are TGTGCCAGCAGTTTTACCGGGGGGGTTGAGACCCAGTACTTC.

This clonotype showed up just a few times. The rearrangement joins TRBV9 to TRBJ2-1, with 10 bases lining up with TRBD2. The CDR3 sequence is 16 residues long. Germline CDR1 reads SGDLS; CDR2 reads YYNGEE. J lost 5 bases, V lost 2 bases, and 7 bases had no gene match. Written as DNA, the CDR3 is TGTGCCAGCAGCGTTCCCACTAGCGGGAAGGACAATGAGCAGTTCTTC. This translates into CASSVPTSGKDNEQFF.

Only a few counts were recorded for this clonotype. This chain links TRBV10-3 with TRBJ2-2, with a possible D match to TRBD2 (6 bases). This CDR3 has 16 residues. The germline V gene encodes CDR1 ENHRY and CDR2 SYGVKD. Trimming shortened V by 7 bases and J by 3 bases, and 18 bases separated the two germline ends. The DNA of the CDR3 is TGTGCCATCACCGGCGACGCGGGGCGCGACACCGGGGAGCTGTTTTTT. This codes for CAITGDAGRDTGELFF.

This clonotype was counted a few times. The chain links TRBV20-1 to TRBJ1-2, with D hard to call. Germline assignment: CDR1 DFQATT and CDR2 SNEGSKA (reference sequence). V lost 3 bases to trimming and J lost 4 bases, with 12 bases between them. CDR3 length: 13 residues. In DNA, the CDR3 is TGCAGTGCTAGGGAGAGGTTGGGCTATGGCTACACCTTC. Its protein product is CSARERLGYGYTF.

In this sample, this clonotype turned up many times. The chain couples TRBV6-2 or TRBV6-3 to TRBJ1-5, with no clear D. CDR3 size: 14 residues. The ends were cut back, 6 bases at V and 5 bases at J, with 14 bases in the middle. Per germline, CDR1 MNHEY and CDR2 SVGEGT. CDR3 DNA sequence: TGTGCCAGCAGGCTACAGAGTAACTATCAGCCCCAGCATTTT. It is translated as CASRLQSNYQPQHF.

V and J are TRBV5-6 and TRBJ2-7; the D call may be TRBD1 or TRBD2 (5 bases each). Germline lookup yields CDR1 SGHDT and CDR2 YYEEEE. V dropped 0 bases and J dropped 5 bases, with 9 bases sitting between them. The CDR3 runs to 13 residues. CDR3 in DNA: TGTGCCAGCAGCTTGGGGGGGTCCCACGAGCAGTACTTC. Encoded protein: CASSLGGSHEQYF.

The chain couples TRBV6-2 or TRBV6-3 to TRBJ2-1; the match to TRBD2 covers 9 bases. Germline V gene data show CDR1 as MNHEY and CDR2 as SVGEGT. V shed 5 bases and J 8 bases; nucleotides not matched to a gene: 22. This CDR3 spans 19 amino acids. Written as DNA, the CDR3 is TGTGCCAGCAGTCACAGCTTTTATTCAGCGGGGGGCCGTACGGATGAGCAGTTCTTC. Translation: CASSHSFYSAGGRTDEQFF.

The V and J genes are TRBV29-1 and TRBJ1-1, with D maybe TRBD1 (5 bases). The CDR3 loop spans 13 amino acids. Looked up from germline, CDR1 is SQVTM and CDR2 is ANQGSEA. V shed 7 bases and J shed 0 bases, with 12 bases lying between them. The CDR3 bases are TGCAGCGCTGGCAGGGCCATGAACACTGAAGCTTTCTTT. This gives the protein CSAGRAMNTEAFF.

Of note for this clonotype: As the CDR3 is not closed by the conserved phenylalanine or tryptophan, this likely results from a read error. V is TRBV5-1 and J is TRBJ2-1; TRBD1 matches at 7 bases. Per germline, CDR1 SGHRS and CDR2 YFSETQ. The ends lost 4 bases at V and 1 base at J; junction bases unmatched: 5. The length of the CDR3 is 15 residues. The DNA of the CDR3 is TGCGCCAGCAGCCGGGACAGCCTGTCCTACAATGAGCAGTTCTGC. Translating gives CASSRDSLSYNEQFC.

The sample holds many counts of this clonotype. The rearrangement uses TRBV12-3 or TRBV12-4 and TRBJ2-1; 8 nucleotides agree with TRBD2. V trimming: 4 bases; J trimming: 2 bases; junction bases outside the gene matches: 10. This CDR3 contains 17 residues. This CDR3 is CASSSLTGSGAYNEQFF. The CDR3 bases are TGTGCCAGCAGTTCGCTTACGGGTAGCGGGGCCTACAATGAGCAGTTCTTC.

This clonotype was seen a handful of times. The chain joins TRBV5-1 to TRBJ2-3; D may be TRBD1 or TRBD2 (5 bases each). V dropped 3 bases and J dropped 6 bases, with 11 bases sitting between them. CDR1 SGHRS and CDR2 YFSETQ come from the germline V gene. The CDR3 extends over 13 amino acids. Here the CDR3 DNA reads TGCGCCAGCAGCTCGGGGCCGTCGGATACGCAGTATTTT. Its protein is CASSSGPSDTQYF.

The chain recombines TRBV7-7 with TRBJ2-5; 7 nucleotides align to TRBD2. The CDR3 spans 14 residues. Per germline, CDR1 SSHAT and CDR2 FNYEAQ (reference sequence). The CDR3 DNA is TGTGCTGTCGGGCGCGGGGGAGACCGGGAGACCCAGTACTTC. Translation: CAVGRGGDRETQYF.

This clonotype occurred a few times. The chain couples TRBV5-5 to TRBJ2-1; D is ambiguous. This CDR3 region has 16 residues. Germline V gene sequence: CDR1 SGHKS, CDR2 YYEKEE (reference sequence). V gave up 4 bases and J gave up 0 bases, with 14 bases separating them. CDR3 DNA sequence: TGTGCCAGCAGCCCGAACCCCTACACCTCCTACAATGAGCAGTTCTTC. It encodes CASSPNPYTSYNEQFF.

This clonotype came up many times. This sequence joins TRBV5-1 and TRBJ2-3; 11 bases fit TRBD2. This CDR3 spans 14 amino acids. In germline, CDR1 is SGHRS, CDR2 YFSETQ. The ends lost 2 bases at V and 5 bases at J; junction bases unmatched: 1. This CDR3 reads CASSFTSGGDTQYF. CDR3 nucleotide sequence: TGCGCCAGCAGCTTTACTAGCGGGGGAGATACGCAGTATTTT.